The 6 T cell receptor beta chains below were found in one sample sequenced in a study of control samples from healthy donors and cancer patients. Libraries were prepared by immunoSEQ multiplex PCR; TCRdb keeps only in-frame clonotypes and omits some of them. The table shows about 40,000 clones, with 70% to 90% occurring only once. The sample consisted of PBMCs. The receptors originated from a woman aged 55-70 years with lung cancer.

The V gene is TRBV29-1, the J gene TRBJ1-2; D is unclear. Germline CDR1 reads SQVTM; CDR2 reads ANQGSEA. V was cut by 4 bases and J by 4 bases, with 10 bases left in between. CDR3 length equals 12 residues. The CDR3, as DNA: TGCAGCGTTGGTCAGTCGAGCTATGGCTACACCTTC. It codes for CSVGQSSYGYTF.

The rearrangement uses TRBV23-1 and TRBJ2-7; weak D call: TRBD2 (6 bases). TRBV23-1 is identified as an open reading frame with a role that is uncertain. V was shortened by 1 base and J by 5 bases, with 15 bases between the two germline ends. The CDR3 contains 15 residues. The CDR3 protein is CASSQWRGELDEQYF. The CDR3 nucleotides are TGCGCCAGCAGTCAATGGCGGGGCGAGCTGGACGAGCAGTACTTC.

This clone is a singleton in its sample. This chain links TRBV1 with TRBJ1-5. TRBV1 is given as a pseudogene. The CDR3 spans 14 residues. CDR3 region: CTSSQDKGPQPQHF. The CDR3 DNA is TGCACCAGCAGCCAAGATAAAGGGCCCCAGCCCCAGCATTTT.

In this sample, this clone turned up a few times. This sequence joins TRBV5-1 and TRBJ1-1; 7 bases are a match to TRBD1. The germline CDR1 and CDR2 sequences are SGHRS and YFSETQ. The CDR3 has 13 residues. With 4 bases clipped from V and 1 base from J, the junction kept 1 base outside the gene matches. The CDR3 nucleotides read TGCGCCAGCAGCAGGGACAGGAACACTGAAGCTTTCTTT. Its protein is CASSRDRNTEAFF.

V and J are TRBV24-1 and TRBJ2-3, with a possible D match to TRBD1 (8 bases). The germline CDR1 and CDR2 sequences are KGHDR and SFDVKD. The CDR3 is made up of 15 amino acids. Trimming stripped 4 bases from V and 3 bases from J, with 13 bases between. The CDR3 coding sequence is TGTGCCACCAGTGACAACAGGGGGGGAACAGATACGCAGTATTTT. Translating gives CATSDNRGGTDTQYF.

The genes are TRBV7-3 and TRBJ2-5, with D perhaps matching TRBD2 (6 bases). This CDR3 is built from 15 residues. Germline-derived CDR1 and CDR2 are SGHTA and FQGTGA. Trimming shortened V by 2 bases and J by 8 bases, and 18 bases separated the two germline ends. The CDR3 nucleotides read TGTGCCAGCAGCTTATTGGGGACCTGGGGGGAAACCCAGTACTTC. This translates into CASSLLGTWGETQYF.